One sample yielded the 8 T cell receptor beta chains listed below, sequenced in a study of response to subunit inactivated influenza vaccine. TCRdb reprocessed the RT-PCR reads via MiXCR and lists one record per CDR3 protein. There are hundreds of thousands of distinct CDR3 sequences in the sample; approximately 7.6% occur only once, and roughly 13% lies in the top ten. The sample here was PBMCs from blood, taken 23 months after vaccination. Receptor source: a man between 50 and 75 years old who received an inactivated influenza vaccine.

This clonotype was observed many times. V usage is TRBV6-5 and J usage is TRBJ2-2; 14 bases agree with TRBD2. Germline CDR1 is MNHEY and CDR2 is SVGAGI. This CDR3 comprises 21 residues. The V and J ends lost 2 bases and 4 bases, in that order; junction bases with no gene match: 15. DNA for the CDR3: TGTGCCAGCAGTTACCAGGGGACTAGCGGGAGAGGTCTTTGGGGCACCGGGGAGCTGTTTTTT. As protein: CASSYQGTSGRGLWGTGELFF.

This clonotype was counted only a few times. This chain links TRBV4-1 with TRBJ2-2; perhaps TRBD1 as D (5 bases). CDR1 is MGHRA, CDR2 YSYEKL, per germline. Between the trimmed V and J ends, which lost 4 bases and 7 bases, there was a span of 10 bases. This CDR3 spans 13 amino acids. The CDR3 DNA sequence: TGCGCCAGCAGCCGGCAGGGTGTCGGGGAGCTGTTTTTT. Its translation: CASSRQGVGELFF.

This clonotype was seen repeatedly, ten times or more. The CDR3 nucleotides read TGTGCCAGCAACCCCTCGGGCAGCTACGAGCAGTACTTC. It codes for CASNPSGSYEQYF. This chain joins TRBV27 and TRBJ2-7; D is unclear. The V gene lost 7 bases and the J gene lost 3 bases, with 13 bases spanning the gap. Germline CDR1 and CDR2: MNHEY and SMNVEV (reference sequence). The length of the CDR3 is 13 residues.

This clonotype showed up many times. The V gene is TRBV5-1, the J gene TRBJ1-1; perhaps TRBD1 as D (6 bases). The CDR3 length is 14 residues. Germline values: CDR1 SGHRS, CDR2 YFSETQ. Trimming shortened V by 3 bases and J by 5 bases, and 14 bases separated the two germline ends. The CDR3 is CASSWGQEGTEAFF. CDR3 DNA: TGCGCCAGCAGCTGGGGGCAGGAAGGAACTGAAGCTTTCTTT.

This clonotype was observed a few times. CDR3 sequence reads: CASSGSGVNQPQHF. Here the CDR3 DNA reads TGTGCCAGCAGTGGTTCAGGGGTCAATCAGCCCCAGCATTTT. The chain carries TRBV2 and TRBJ1-5; TRBD1 is a possible D gene (6 bases). Germline CDR1 is SNHLY and CDR2 is FYNNEI. The CDR3 extends over 14 amino acids. The V end lost 4 bases, the J end lost 3 bases, and 10 bases lay between the germline ends.

The genes are TRBV18 and TRBJ2-3; 7 bases align to TRBD2. V gave up 3 bases and J gave up 6 bases; unmatched junction bases: 6. This CDR3 spans 14 amino acids. The germline V gene has CDR1 KGHSH and CDR2 LQKENI. The CDR3 DNA reads TGTGCCAGCTCACCGGAAGATAGCGGGGATACGCAGTATTTT. This gives the protein CASSPEDSGDTQYF.

V gene TRBV5-5 combines with J gene TRBJ2-7; 7 bases fit TRBD2. V gave up 5 bases and J gave up 6 bases; unmatched junction bases: 8. This CDR3 region has 13 residues. Germline CDR1 reads SGHKS; CDR2 reads YYEKEE (reference sequence). In DNA form, the CDR3 reads TGTGCCAGCAGTTATCCGGGGAGGGCCGAGCAGTACTTC. Translation: CASSYPGRAEQYF.

This chain joins TRBV20-1 and TRBJ2-2, with TRBD1 identical over 8 bases. The V gene's germline CDR1 is DFQATT and CDR2 SNEGSKA (reference sequence). V shed 5 bases, J shed 3 bases, and the junction held 8 bases outside the gene matches. This CDR3 has 15 amino acids. The CDR3 nucleotides are TGCAGTGCTTATGGGCAGGGGGCCGACACCGGGGAGCTGTTTTTT. This sequence encodes CSAYGQGADTGELFF.